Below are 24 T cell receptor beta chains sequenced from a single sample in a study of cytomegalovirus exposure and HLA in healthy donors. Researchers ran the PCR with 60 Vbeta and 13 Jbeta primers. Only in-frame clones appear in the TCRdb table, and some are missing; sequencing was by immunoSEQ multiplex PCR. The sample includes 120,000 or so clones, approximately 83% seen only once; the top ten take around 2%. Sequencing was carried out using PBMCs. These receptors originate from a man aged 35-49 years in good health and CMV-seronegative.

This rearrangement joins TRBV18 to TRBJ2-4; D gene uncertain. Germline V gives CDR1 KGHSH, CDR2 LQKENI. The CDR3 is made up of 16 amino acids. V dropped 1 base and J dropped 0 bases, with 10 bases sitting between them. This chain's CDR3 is CASSPLQALAKNIQYF. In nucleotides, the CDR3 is TGTGCCAGCTCACCACTCCAGGCCCTAGCCAAAAACATTCAGTACTTC.

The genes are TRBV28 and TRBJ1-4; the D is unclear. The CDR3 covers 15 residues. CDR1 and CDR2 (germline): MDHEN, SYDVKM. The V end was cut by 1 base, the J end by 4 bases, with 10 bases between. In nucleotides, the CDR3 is TGTGCCAGCAGTTTATTGCAAGGAGTTAATGAAAAACTGTTTTTT. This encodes CASSLLQGVNEKLFF. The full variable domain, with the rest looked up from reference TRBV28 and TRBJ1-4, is DVKVTQSSRYLVKRTGEKVFLECVQDMDHENMFWYRQDPGLGLRLIYFSYDVKMKEKGDIPEGYSVSREKKERFSLILESASTNQTSMYLCASSLLQGVNEKLFFGSGTQLSVL.

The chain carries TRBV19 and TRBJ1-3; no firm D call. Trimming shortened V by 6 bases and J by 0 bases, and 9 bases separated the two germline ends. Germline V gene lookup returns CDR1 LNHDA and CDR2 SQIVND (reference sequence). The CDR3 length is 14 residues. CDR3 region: CASRPGSSGNTIYF. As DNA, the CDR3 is TGTGCCAGTAGGCCGGGGAGCTCTGGAAACACCATATATTTT.

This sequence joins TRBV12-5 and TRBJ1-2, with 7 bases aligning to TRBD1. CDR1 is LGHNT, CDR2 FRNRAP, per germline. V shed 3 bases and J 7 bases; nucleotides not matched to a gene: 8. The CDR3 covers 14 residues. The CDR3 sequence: CASGLRQGFGGYTF. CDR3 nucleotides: TGTGCTAGTGGTTTACGACAGGGCTTTGGTGGCTACACCTTC.

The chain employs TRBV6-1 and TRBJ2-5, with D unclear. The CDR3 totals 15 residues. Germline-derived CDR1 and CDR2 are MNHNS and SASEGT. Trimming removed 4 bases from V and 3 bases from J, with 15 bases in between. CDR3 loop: CASSAIALTKETQYF. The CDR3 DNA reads TGTGCCAGCAGTGCCATAGCTTTGACGAAAGAGACCCAGTACTTC.

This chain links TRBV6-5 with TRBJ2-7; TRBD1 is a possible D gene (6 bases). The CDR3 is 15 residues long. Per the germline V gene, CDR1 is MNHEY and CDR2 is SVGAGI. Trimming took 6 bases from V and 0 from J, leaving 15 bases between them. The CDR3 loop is CASRYRDTRSYEQYF. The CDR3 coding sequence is TGTGCCAGCAGGTATCGGGACACTCGCTCCTACGAGCAGTACTTC.

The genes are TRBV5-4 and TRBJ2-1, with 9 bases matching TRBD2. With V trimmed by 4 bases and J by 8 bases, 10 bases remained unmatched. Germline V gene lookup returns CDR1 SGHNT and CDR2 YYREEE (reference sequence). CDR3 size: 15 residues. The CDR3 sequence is CASSPVQRGADEQFF. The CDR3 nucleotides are TGTGCCAGCAGCCCGGTCCAGCGGGGGGCGGATGAGCAGTTCTTC.

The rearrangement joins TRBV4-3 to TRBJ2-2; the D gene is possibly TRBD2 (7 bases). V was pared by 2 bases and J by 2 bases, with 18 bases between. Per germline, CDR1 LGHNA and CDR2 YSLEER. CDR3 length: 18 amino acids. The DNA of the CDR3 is TGCGCCAGCAGCCAATACCCCTGGGGGGGGGCCAACACCGGGGAGCTGTTTTTT. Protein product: CASSQYPWGGANTGELFF.

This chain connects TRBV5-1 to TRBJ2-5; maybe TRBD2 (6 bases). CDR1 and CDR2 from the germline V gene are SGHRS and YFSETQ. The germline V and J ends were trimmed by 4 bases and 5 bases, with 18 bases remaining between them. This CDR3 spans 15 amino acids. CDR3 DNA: TGCGCCAGCAGCCCCAAAATATCAGGGAGGGAGACCCAGTACTTC. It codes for CASSPKISGRETQYF.

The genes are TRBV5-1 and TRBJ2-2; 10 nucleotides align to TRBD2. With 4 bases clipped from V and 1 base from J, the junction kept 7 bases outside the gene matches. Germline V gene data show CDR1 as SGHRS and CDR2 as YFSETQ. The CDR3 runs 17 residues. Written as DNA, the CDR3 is TGCGCCAGCAGCCCGCACGAGCGGGGGGGGAACACCGGGGAGCTGTTTTTT. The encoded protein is CASSPHERGGNTGELFF.

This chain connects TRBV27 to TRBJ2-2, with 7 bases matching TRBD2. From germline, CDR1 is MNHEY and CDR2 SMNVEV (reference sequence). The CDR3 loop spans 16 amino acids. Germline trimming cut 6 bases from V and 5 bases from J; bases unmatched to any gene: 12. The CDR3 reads CASSRTSPTGTGELFF. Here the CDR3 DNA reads TGTGCCAGCAGCAGGACTAGTCCGACGGGAACCGGGGAGCTGTTTTTT.

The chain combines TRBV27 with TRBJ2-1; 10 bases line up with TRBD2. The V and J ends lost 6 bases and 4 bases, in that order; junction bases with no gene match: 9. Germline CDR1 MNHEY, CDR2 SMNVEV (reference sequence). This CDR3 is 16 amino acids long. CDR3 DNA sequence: TGTGCCAGCAGAGTTAGCGGGGGGCGGAATTACAATGAGCAGTTCTTC. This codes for CASRVSGGRNYNEQFF.

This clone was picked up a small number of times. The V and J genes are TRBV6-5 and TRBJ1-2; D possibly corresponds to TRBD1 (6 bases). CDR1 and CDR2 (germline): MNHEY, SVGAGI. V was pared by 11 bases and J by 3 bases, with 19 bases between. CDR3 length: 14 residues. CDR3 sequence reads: CAASRGRGYYGYTF. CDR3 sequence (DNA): TGTGCCGCGTCCCGGGGAAGGGGGTACTATGGCTACACCTTC.

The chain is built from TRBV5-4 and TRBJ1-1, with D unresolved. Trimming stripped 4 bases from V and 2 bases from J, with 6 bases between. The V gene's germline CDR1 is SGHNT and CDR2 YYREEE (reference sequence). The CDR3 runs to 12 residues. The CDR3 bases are TGTGCCAGCAGCCCAGTAAACACTGAAGCTTTCTTT. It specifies CASSPVNTEAFF.

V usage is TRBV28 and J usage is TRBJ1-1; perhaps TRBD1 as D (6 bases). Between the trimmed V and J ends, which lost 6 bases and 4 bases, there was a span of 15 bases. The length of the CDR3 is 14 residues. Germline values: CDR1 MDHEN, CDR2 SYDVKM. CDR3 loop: CASSLQGFGTEAFF. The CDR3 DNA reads TGTGCCAGCAGCCTACAGGGATTCGGCACTGAAGCTTTCTTT.

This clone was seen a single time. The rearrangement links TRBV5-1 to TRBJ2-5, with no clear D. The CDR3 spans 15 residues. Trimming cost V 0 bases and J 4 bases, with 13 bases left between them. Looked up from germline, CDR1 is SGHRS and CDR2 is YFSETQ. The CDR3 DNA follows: TGCGCCAGCAGCTTGGGCCCTACTGCTAGAGAGACCCAGTACTTC. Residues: CASSLGPTARETQYF.

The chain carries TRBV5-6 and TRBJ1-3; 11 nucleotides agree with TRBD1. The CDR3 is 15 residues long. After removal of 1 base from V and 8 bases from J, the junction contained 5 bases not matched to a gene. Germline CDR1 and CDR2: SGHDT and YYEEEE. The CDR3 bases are TGTGCCAGCAGCTTGCCCGGGACAGGGGGACACACCATATATTTT. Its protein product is CASSLPGTGGHTIYF.

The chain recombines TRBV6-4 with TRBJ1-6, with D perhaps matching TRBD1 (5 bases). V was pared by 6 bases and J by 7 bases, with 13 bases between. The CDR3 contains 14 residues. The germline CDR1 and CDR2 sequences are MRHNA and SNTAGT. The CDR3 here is CASSDDSQNSPLHF. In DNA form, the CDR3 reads TGTGCCAGCAGCGATGACAGCCAGAATTCACCCCTCCACTTT.

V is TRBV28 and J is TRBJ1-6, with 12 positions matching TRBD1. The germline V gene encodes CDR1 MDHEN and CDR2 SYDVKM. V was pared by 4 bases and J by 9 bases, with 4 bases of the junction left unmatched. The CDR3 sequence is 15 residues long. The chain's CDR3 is CASSSPGQGASPLHF. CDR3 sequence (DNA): TGTGCCAGCAGTTCCCCGGGACAGGGGGCTTCACCCCTCCACTTT.

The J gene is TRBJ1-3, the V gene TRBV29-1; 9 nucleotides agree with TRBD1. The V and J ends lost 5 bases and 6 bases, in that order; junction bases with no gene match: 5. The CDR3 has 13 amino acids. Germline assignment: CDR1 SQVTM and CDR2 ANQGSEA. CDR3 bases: TGCAGCGTTCAGGACAGGGGTGAAAACACCATATATTTT. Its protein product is CSVQDRGENTIYF. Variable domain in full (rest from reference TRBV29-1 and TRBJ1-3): SAVISQKPSRDICQRGTSLTIQCQVDSQVTMMFWYRQQPGQSLTLIATANQGSEATYESGFVIDKFPISRPNLTFSTLTVSNMSPEDSSIYLCSVQDRGENTIYFGEGSWLTVV.

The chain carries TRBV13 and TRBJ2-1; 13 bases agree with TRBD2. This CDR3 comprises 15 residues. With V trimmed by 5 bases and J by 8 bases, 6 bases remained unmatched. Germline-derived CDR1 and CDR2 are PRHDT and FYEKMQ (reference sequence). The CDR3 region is CASSKLAGGPYEQFF. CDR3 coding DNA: TGTGCCAGCAGCAAACTAGCGGGGGGGCCCTATGAGCAGTTCTTC.

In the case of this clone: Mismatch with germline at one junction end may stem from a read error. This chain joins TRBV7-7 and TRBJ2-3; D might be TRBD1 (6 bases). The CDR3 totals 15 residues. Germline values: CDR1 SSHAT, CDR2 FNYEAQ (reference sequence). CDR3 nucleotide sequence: TGTGCCACCAGCAGGTCTCAGGGGCTGACAGATACGCAGTATTTT. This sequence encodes CATSRSQGLTDTQYF. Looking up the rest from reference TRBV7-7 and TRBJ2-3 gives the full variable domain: GAGVSQSPRYKVTKRGQDVTLRCDPISSHATLYWYQQALGQGPEFLTYFNYEAQPDKSGLPSDRFSAERPEGSISTLTIQRTEQRDSAMYRCATSRSQGLTDTQYFGPGTRLTVL.

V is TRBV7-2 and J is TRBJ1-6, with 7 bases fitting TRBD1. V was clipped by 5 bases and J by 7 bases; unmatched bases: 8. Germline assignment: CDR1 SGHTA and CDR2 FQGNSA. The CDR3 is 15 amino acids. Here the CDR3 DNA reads TGTGCCAGCAGCCCACTGACAGGGCCGAATTCACCCCTCCACTTT. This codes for CASSPLTGPNSPLHF.

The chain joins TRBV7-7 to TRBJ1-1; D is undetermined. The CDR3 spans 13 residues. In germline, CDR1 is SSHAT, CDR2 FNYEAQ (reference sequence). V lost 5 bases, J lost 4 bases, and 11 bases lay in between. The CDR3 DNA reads TGTGCCAGCAGCCGCCTAGAGGGCACTGAAGCTTTCTTT. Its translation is CASSRLEGTEAFF.